The 9 T cell receptor beta chains below all came from one sample that was sequenced in a study of Ad26.COV2.S vaccination and SARS-CoV-2 variants. Method: immunoSEQ multiplex PCR; TCRdb's copy keeps in-frame clones and lacks some. This sample has approximately 400,000 clones; more than 75% occur once, and the top ten carry around 3.3%. Treatment given: around 19 received Ad26.COV2.S at low or high dose, single or two shots; 5 received placebo; per-sample allocation not given. Samples were taken on day 63 after the first vaccine or placebo injection. The sample in question was peripheral blood, obtained in a trial of Ad26.COV2.S vaccine versus placebo. The receptor source for this set is a person between 18 and 65 years old who received the Ad26.COV2.S COVID-19 vaccine or a placebo.

The chain employs TRBV5-8 and TRBJ2-7; 14 positions agree with TRBD2. V trimming: 4 bases; J trimming: 1 base; junction bases outside the gene matches: 1. Germline CDR1 and CDR2: SGHTS and YDEGEE. This CDR3 comprises 15 residues. The CDR3 reads CASSRTSGRSYEQYF. The CDR3 region has the DNA TGTGCCAGCAGCCGGACTAGCGGGAGGTCCTACGAGCAGTACTTC. The whole variable domain, filled in from reference TRBV5-8 and TRBJ2-7, reads EAGVTQSPTHLIKTRGQQATLRCSPISGHTSVYWYQQALGLGLQFLLWYDEGEERNRGNFPPRFSGRQFPNYSSELNVNALELEDSALYLCASSRTSGRSYEQYFGPGTRLTVT.

The chain links TRBV4-1 to TRBJ2-2; 8 positions agree with TRBD1. J lost 6 bases, V lost 4 bases, and 10 bases had no gene match. CDR3 length: 16 residues. Germline CDR1 is MGHRA and CDR2 is YSYEKL. This CDR3 is CASSLTEQGVAGELFF. The CDR3 bases are TGCGCCAGCAGCCTTACAGAACAGGGGGTGGCCGGGGAGCTGTTTTTT.

The rearrangement joins TRBV5-1 to TRBJ2-3; D is unresolved. Germline CDR1 and CDR2: SGHRS and YFSETQ. There are 15 residues in the CDR3. V was cut by 0 bases and J by 2 bases, with 10 bases left in between. CDR3 sequence reads: CASSLALADTDTQYF. For the CDR3, the DNA is TGCGCCAGCAGCTTGGCGCTCGCAGACACAGATACGCAGTATTTT.

The rearrangement uses TRBV3-1 (or the pseudogene TRBV3-2) and TRBJ2-3; D is unclear. V dropped 1 base and J dropped 0 bases, with 8 bases sitting between them. The CDR3 runs to 15 residues. Germline V gene data show CDR1 as LGHDT and CDR2 as YNNKEL (reference sequence). The CDR3 DNA reads TGTGCCAGCAGCCAAGTGGCGACTAGCACAGATACGCAGTATTTT. It encodes CASSQVATSTDTQYF.

The chain recombines TRBV10-3 with TRBJ2-1; TRBD1 matches at 7 bases. This CDR3 spans 16 amino acids. Per the germline V gene, CDR1 is ENHRY and CDR2 is SYGVKD. V gave up 2 bases and J gave up 3 bases; unmatched junction bases: 7. Here the CDR3 reads CAISEAAGGYYNEQFF. The CDR3 bases are TGTGCCATCAGTGAGGCGGCAGGGGGATACTACAATGAGCAGTTCTTC.

The chain has TRBV4-1 and TRBJ1-5; 10 nucleotides match TRBD1. The germline gives CDR1 MGHRA, CDR2 YSYEKL. This CDR3 is built from 18 residues. The V gene end was trimmed by 1 base and the J gene end by 9 bases; junction bases not matched to a gene: 15. CDR3 in amino acids: CASSQGLMRQGAVRPQHF. CDR3 nucleotides: TGCGCCAGCAGCCAAGGTCTGATGAGACAGGGGGCCGTGAGGCCCCAGCATTTT.

The chain joins TRBV2 to TRBJ2-4; D is undetermined. The V end lost 7 bases, the J end lost 2 bases, and 15 bases lay between the germline ends. The V gene's germline CDR1 is SNHLY and CDR2 FYNNEI. The length of the CDR3 is 15 residues. As DNA, the CDR3 is TGTGCCAGCACTCCTCACGGCCTAACCAAAAACATTCAGTACTTC. This sequence encodes CASTPHGLTKNIQYF.

The chain uses TRBV6-2 or TRBV6-3 and TRBJ2-3, with 10 positions matching TRBD2. Per germline, CDR1 MNHEY and CDR2 SVGEGT. This CDR3 is 14 amino acids long. V dropped 6 bases and J dropped 2; count of bases not matched to a gene: 2. The CDR3 nucleotides read TGTGCCAGCAGCGGACTAGCGGACACAGATACGCAGTATTTT. Encoded protein: CASSGLADTDTQYF.

A note on this clone: A read error may account for a junction end that differs from germline. The chain is built from TRBV20-1 and TRBJ1-1, with D unresolved. Germline CDR1 reads DFQATT; CDR2 reads SNEGSKA (reference sequence). The CDR3 length is 11 residues. DNA of the CDR3: TGCAGCGGGAGGGATTCCCCAGTGGAGATCTTT. As protein: CSGRDSPVEIF.